The clone carrying this T cell receptor (beta chain) is medium-sized by share. This entry comes from a study of T cells in Graves' hyperthyroidism and ophthalmopathy. Germline CDR1 LNHDA, CDR2 SQIVND (reference sequence). The CDR3 is 13 amino acids. Trimming took off 11 bases at V and 3 bases at J, with 14 bases between the two ends. Template material for amplifying TCR beta CDR3 regions consisted of RNA transcripts. First-round RT-PCR with HTBI primers amplified the TCR CDR3 region. TCRdb itself ran the multiplex PCR reads through MiXCR, one entry per CDR3 protein. The table shows 27,000 or so distinct CDR3 sequences, with 45% occurring only once.

Specimen: blood. This receptor was obtained from a woman aged 30 to 39 with Graves' hyperthyroidism. V is TRBV19 and J is TRBJ1-5; TRBD1 is a possible D gene (6 bases). The DNA of the CDR3 is TGTGCCTCAACGGACAGTTACAATCAGCCCCAGCATTTT. Its translation: CASTDSYNQPQHF.